This T cell receptor beta chain emerged from a study of cytomegalovirus exposure and HLA in healthy donors. Study-level information: Early on, a data release was issued that held tens of millions of unique TCRs from HLA-typed donors.

PCR amplification relied on 60 Vbeta primers (plus 13 Jbeta primers). Assay: immunoSEQ multiplex PCR; the TCRdb copy retains only in-frame clones and omits some. The sample has more than 150,000 clones; roughly four fifths are singletons. Study results and limitations: Common viral pathogens seemed, in a later analysis, to connect with several of the most significant clusters. Reports indicate that TCR beta sequences accurately predicted the HLA-A and HLA-B alleles of most subjects.

V was pared by 1 base and J by 4 bases, with 5 bases of the junction left unmatched. This CDR3 has 15 amino acids. Germline CDR1 is SEHNR and CDR2 is FQNEAQ (reference sequence). As concerns this clone: Its antigen is as yet unknown.

Material: PBMCs. V gene TRBV7-9 combines with J gene TRBJ2-7, with 9 positions matching TRBD1. This TCR was sampled from a man aged 40-50 years in good health and CMV-seronegative. CDR3 sequence: CASSLEGTGYYEQYF. CDR3 sequence (DNA): TGTGCCAGCAGCTTAGAGGGGACAGGGTATTACGAGCAGTACTTC.